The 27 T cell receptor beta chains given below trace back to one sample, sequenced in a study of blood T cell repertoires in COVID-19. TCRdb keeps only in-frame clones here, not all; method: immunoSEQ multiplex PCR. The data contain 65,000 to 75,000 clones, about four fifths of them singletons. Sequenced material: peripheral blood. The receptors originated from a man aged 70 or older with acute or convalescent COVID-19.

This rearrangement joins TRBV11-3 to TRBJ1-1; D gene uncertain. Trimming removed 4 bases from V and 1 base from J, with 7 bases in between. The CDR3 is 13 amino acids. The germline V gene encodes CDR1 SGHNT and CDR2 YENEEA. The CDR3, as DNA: TGTGCCAGCAGCTCCGAGGGGAACACTGAAGCTTTCTTT. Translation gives CASSSEGNTEAFF.

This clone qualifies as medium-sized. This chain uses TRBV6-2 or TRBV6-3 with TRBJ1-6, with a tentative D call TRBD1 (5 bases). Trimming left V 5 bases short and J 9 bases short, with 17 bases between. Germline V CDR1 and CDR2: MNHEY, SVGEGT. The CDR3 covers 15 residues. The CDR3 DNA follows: TGTGCCAGCAGTCCCCGCCAGGAGGGGACTTCACCCCTCCACTTT. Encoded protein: CASSPRQEGTSPLHF.

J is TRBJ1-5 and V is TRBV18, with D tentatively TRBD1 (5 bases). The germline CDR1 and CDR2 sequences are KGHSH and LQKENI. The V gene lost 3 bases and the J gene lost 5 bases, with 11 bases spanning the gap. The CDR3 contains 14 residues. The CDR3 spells CASSPGTYDQPQHF. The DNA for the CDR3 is TGTGCCAGCTCACCGGGGACTTACGATCAGCCCCAGCATTTT.

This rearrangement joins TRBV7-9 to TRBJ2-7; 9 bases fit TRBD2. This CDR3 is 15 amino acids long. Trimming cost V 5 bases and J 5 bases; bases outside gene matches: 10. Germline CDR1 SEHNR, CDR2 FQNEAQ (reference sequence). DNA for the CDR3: TGTGCCAGCAGCCCCTGGGTAGCGGGGGAGGACGAGCAGTACTTC. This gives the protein CASSPWVAGEDEQYF.

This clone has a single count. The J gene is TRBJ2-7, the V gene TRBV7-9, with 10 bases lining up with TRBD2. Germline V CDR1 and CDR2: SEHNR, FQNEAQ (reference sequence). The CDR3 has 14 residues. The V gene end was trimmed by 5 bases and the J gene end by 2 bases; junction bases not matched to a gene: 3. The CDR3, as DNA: TGTGCCAGCAGCCGCCTAGCGGGAGCCTACGAGCAGTACTTC. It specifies CASSRLAGAYEQYF.

CDR3 in amino acids: CASTRLRETQYF. The CDR3 DNA reads TGTGCCAGCACACGGTTGCGAGAGACCCAGTACTTC. The rearrangement links TRBV6-5 to TRBJ2-5, with D uncertain. The CDR3 extends over 12 amino acids. CDR1 MNHEY and CDR2 SVGAGI come from the germline V gene. V lost 7 bases and J lost 4, with 10 bases in between.

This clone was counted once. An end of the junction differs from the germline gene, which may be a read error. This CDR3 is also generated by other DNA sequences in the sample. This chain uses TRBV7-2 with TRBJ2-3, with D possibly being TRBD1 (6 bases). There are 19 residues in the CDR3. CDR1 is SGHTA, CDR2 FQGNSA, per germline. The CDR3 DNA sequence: TGTGCTAGCAGCTTATCCCCATTTTCACAGGGAATTCTAATGGATACGCAGTATTTT. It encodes CASSLSPFSQGILMDTQYF.

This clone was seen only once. As DNA, the CDR3 is TGTGCCAGCTCATCTATCGACAGGGAGAACACTGAAGCTTTCTTT. It is translated as CASSSIDRENTEAFF. The chain recombines TRBV18 with TRBJ1-1; TRBD1 agrees at 7 bases. Germline V gene sequence: CDR1 KGHSH, CDR2 LQKENI. The J segment lost 1 base and the V segment lost 5 bases, leaving 7 bases of the junction unmatched. The CDR3 contains 15 residues.

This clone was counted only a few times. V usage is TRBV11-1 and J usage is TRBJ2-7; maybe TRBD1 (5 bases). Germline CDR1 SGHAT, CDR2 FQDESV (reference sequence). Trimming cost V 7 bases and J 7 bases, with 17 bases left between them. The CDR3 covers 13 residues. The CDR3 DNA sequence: TGTGCCAGCACCCTAGACAGACAATTGGAGCAGTACTTC. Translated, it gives CASTLDRQLEQYF.

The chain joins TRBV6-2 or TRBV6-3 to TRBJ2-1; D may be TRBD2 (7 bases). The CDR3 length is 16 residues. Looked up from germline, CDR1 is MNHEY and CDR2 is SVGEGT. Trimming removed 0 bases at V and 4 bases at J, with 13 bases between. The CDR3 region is CASSYSGGGGYNEQFF. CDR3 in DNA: TGTGCCAGCAGTTACTCGGGAGGGGGAGGGTACAATGAGCAGTTCTTC.

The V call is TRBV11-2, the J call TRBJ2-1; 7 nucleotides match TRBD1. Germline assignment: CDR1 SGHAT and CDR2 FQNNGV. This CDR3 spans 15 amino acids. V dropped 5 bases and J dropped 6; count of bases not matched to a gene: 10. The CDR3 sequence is CASSRQGSGANEQFF. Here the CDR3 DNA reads TGTGCCAGCAGCCGACAGGGCTCGGGCGCCAATGAGCAGTTCTTC.

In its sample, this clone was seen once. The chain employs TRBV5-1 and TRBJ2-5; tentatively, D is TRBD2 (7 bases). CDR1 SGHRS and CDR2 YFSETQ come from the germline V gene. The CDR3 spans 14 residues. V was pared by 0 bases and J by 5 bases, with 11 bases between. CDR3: CASSLAGGFETQYF. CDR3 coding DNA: TGCGCCAGCAGCTTGGCGGGGGGCTTTGAGACCCAGTACTTC.

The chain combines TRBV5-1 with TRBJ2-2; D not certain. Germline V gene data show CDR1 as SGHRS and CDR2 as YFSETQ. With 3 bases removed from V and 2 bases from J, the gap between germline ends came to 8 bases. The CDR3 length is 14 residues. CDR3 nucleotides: TGCGCCAGCAGCTCCTCCCTCAACACCGGGGAGCTGTTTTTT. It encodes CASSSSLNTGELFF.

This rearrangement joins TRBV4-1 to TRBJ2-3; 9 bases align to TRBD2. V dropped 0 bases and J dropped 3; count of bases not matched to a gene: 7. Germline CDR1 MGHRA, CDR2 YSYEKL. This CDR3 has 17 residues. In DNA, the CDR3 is TGCGCCAGCAGCCAAGATGGGCCTAGCGGGAAGACAGATACGCAGTATTTT. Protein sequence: CASSQDGPSGKTDTQYF.

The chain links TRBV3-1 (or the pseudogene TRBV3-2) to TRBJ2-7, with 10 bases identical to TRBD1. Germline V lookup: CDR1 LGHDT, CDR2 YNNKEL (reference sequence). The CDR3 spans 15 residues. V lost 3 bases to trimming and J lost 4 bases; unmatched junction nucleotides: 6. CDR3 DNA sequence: TGTGCCAGCAGCCAGACCGGGACAGGGGATTACGAGCAGTACTTC. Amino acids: CASSQTGTGDYEQYF.

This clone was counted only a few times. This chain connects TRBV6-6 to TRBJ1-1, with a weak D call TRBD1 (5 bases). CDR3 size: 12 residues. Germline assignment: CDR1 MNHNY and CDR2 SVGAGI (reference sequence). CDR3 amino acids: CAGGAGLGEAFF. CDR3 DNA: TGTGCTGGCGGGGCAGGACTAGGGGAGGCTTTCTTT.

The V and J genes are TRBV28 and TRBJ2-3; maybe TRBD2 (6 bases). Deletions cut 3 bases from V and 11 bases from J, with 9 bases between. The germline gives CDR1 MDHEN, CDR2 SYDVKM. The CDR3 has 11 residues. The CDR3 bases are TGTGCCAGCAGTTTGATGCGGGGGCAGTATTTT. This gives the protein CASSLMRGQYF.

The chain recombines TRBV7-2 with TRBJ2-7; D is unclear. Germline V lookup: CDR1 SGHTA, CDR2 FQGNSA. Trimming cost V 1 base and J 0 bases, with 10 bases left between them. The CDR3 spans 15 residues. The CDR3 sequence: CASSLGGVVSYEQYF. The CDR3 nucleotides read TGTGCCAGCAGCTTAGGCGGAGTGGTCTCCTACGAGCAGTACTTC.

CDR3 protein: CASSVEGAGPQHF. Written as DNA, the CDR3 is TGTGCCAGCAGTGTAGAGGGGGCAGGGCCCCAGCATTTT. This sequence joins TRBV2 and TRBJ1-5, with TRBD1 matching over 7 bases. In germline, CDR1 is SNHLY, CDR2 FYNNEI. The CDR3 is 13 amino acids. V shed 4 bases and J 9 bases; nucleotides not matched to a gene: 6.

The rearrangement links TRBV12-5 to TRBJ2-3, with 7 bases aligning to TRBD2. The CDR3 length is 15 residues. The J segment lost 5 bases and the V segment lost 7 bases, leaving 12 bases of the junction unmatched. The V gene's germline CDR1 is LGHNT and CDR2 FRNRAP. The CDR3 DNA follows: TGTGCTAGTGCCCCGGGGGGTGCCGGCCAAGATACGCAGTATTTT. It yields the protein CASAPGGAGQDTQYF.

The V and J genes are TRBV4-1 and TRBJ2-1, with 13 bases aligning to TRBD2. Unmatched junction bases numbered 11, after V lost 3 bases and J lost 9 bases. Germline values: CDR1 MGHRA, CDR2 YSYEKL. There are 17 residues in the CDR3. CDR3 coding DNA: TGCGCCAGCAGCCATGACCCTGGACTAGCGGGAGCAGGTGAGCAGTTCTTC. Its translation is CASSHDPGLAGAGEQFF.

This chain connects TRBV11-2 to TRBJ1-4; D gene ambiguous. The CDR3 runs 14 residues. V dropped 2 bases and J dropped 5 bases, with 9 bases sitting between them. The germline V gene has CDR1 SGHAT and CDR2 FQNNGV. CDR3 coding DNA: TGTGCCAGCAGCTTAACGGGGTTGAATGAAAAACTGTTTTTT. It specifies CASSLTGLNEKLFF. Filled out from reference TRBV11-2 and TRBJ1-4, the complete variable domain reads EAGVAQSPRYKIIEKRQSVAFWCNPISGHATLYWYQQILGQGPKLLIQFQNNGVVDDSQLPKDRFSAERLKGVDSTLKIQPAKLEDSAVYLCASSLTGLNEKLFFGSGTQLSVL.

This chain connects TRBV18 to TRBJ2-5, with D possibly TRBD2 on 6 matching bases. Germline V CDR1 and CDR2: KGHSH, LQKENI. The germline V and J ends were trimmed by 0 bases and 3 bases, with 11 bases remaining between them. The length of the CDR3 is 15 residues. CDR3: CASSPPGLGKETQYF. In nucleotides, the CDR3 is TGTGCCAGCTCACCACCGGGACTGGGAAAAGAGACCCAGTACTTC.

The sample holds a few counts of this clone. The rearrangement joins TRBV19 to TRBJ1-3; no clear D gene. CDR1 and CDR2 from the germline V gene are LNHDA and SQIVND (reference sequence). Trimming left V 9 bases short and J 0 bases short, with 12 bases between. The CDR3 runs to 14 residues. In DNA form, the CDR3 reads TGTGCCAGCTCTCCGTTGTTCTCTGGAAACACCATATATTTT. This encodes CASSPLFSGNTIYF. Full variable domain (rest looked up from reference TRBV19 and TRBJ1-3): DGGITQSPKYLFRKEGQNVTLSCEQNLNHDAMYWYRQDPGQGLRLIYYSQIVNDFQKGDIAEGYSVSREKKESFPLTVTSAQKNPTAFYLCASSPLFSGNTIYFGEGSWLTVV.

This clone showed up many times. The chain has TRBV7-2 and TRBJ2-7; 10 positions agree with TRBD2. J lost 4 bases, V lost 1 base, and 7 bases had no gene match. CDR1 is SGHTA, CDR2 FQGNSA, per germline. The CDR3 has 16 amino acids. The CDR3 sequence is CASSLGSSGSRYEQYF. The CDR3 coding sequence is TGTGCCAGCAGCTTAGGGTCTAGCGGGAGTCGGTACGAGCAGTACTTC.

The CDR3 sequence: CASSPQSAAGELFF. The CDR3 DNA reads as TGTGCCAGCAGTCCCCAGTCGGCGGCCGGGGAGCTGTTTTTT. The chain couples TRBV6-4 to TRBJ2-2; D is unclear. Germline assignment: CDR1 MRHNA and CDR2 SNTAGT. The CDR3 is made up of 14 amino acids. Trimming stripped 5 bases from V and 6 bases from J, with 13 bases between.

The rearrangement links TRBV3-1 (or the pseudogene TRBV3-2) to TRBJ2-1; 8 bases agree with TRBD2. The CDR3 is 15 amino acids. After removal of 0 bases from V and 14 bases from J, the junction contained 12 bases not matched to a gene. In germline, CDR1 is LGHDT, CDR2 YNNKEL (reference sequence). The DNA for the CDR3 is TGTGCCAGCAGCCAAGACACATCCCCCGGGGGGGGTAAGTTCTTC. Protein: CASSQDTSPGGGKFF.